This T cell receptor beta chain was documented in a study of T cells in Graves' hyperthyroidism and ophthalmopathy. The study's findings and limits: Using 13 V-J features, a model discriminated ophthalmopathy from stable hyperthyroidism.

In regard to this clonotype: Its antigen is not known.

Patients counted as stable if ophthalmopathy did not develop within 18 months. Hyperthyroidism, newly diagnosed and lasting under 2 months, affected patients aged 18 to 65. CDR1 is MDHEN, CDR2 SYDVKM, per germline. V lost 7 bases and J lost 6, with 15 bases in between. The CDR3 is 14 residues long. Researchers took RNA transcripts and amplified the TCR beta CDR3 regions from them. Primed by the HTBI set, a first-round RT-PCR was run on the TCR CDR3. TCRdb re-analysed the multiplex PCR reads in MiXCR, keeping a single row per CDR3 protein. The profile shows some 440,000 distinct CDR3 sequences, about 15% of them singletons.

The J gene is TRBJ2-2, the V gene TRBV28; no definite D call. This sequence was found in a woman aged 18-35 years with Graves' hyperthyroidism. The sequencing sample was made of blood. CDR3 in amino acids: CASTLQSRSGELFF. The CDR3 coding sequence is TGTGCCAGCACCCTCCAGTCGAGGTCCGGGGAGCTGTTTTTT.